This TCR beta chain was found in a study of OX40 agonist ivuxolimab in advanced cancers. In terms of the full investigation: Ivuxolimab, which targeted the costimulatory receptor OX40 (CD134), was an agonistic, fully human IgG2 monoclonal antibody. Intravenous ivuxolimab was administered to patients every 2 weeks at six dose levels: 0.01, 0.1, 0.3, 1.5, 3 and 10 mg/kg. Among the roughly 54 dose-escalation patients, roughly 20 had hepatocellular carcinoma, roughly 15 melanoma, 9 renal cell carcinoma and 9 head and neck cancer. The dose-escalation cohort was 82.7% male with a mean age of around 64 years, ranging from roughly 20 to 85. Patients were allowed to have had prior anti-PD-1, anti-PD-L1 or anti-CTLA-4 therapy, and roughly 40% of the dose-escalation patients had been treated with checkpoint inhibitors. Partial responses were achieved by three dose-escalation patients, of whom one had hepatocellular carcinoma and two had cutaneous melanoma. Peripheral TCRbeta sequencing aimed to test whether ivuxolimab altered TCR sequence diversity and caused clonal T-cell expansion. The monotherapy dose-escalation portion (N ≈ 57 patients) of the phase I ivuxolimab trial is reported in the paper. Study-level results and caveats: After ivuxolimab, more expanded clones were found on average in CD8+ T cells than in CD4+ T cells. At doses from 0.1 to 3.0 mg/kg, clonal expansion was seen in both CD4+ and CD8+ blood T cells between baseline and week 6. Partial responders in the 0.1-3.0 mg/kg groups had among the lowest normalized peripheral clonal expansion, especially among CD8+ T cells. Low levels of normalized T-cell clonal expansion were also seen in some nonresponding patients. The antigen specificity of the clonally expanded peripheral T cells was not determined.

Patients with autoimmune disease history or receiving systemic immunosuppression were excluded from the trial. Peripheral blood for TCR sequencing was drawn from every dose cohort at baseline, at cycle 4 day 1 and at cycle 7 day 1. The samples were drawn from a first-in-human, open-label, multicenter phase I dose-escalation trial of ivuxolimab. Adults with locally advanced or metastatic head and neck squamous cell, hepatocellular, melanoma or renal cell carcinoma were enrolled in the trial. Before TCR sequencing, CD4+ T cells and CD8+ T cells were sorted from peripheral blood as separate populations. A remark on this clone: The antigen it binds to is not known. Base qualities are missing; no much larger clone stands one base away.

CDR1 and CDR2 (SGHNT, YYREEE) derive from the germline V gene (reference sequence). The germline V and J ends show losses of 3 bases and 6 bases respectively, and no gene match explains 10 bases of the junction. The CDR3 starts with the cysteine, ends with the phenylalanine, and has 15 residues. CDR3 DNA only is kept here, 45 bases in frame from base 1. For sequencing of the TCRbeta CDR3 region, genomic DNA was extracted from the sorted cells. The immunoSEQ Assay was used to sequence the TCRbeta CDR3 regions. TCRdb's version of the immuneACCESS table is confined to in-frame rearrangements and falls short of the full clone set. An unresolved V gene accounts for under half of the shortfall where checked; the remainder is of unknown origin. In this sample the table shows approximately 49,000 clones, 85% of which occur a single time. The top ten constitute roughly 22% of the sample.

The clonotype was recovered from an adult with an advanced solid tumor such as melanoma, head and neck, liver or kidney cancer. Sequencing used CD4+ or CD8+ T cells sorted from blood, obtained in a trial of the OX40 agonist ivuxolimab. The V and J genes are TRBV5-4 and TRBJ1-2, and 8 bases in between align with TRBD1. The DNA sequence is as follows: TGTGCCAGCAGCTACCTCGTCGGACAGGGAGATGGCTACACCTTC. This gives the protein CASSYLVGQGDGYTF.